The 21 T cell receptor beta chains below all came from one sample that was sequenced in a study of T-cell memory formation after mild COVID-19. Using its own MiXCR run on the 5' RACE reads, TCRdb lists one record per CDR3 protein. The repertoire holds roughly 450,000 distinct CDR3 sequences, with roughly 20% as singletons. The sample was PBMCs or a T cell subset sorted from them (not recorded which). These receptors originate from an adult woman who had mild COVID-19 (a few samples of this study predate the infection). Cell type and time point are not known.

This chain joins TRBV4-1 and TRBJ1-1; TRBD1 is a possible D gene (5 bases). The CDR3 is made up of 15 amino acids. Germline lookup yields CDR1 MGHRA and CDR2 YSYEKL. V shed 1 base and J shed 5 bases, with 14 bases lying between them. The CDR3 DNA reads as TGCGCCAGCAGCCAAGTGGGCAGGGTAGGTACTGAAGCTTTCTTT. Protein sequence: CASSQVGRVGTEAFF.

This chain connects TRBV11-2 to TRBJ2-5, with a tentative D call TRBD2 (5 bases). This CDR3 is 14 amino acids long. V lost 3 bases and J 5 bases, leaving 13 bases between the germline ends. Germline V CDR1 and CDR2: SGHAT, FQNNGV. The CDR3 region has the DNA TGTGCCAGCAGCTTCCACGGCCGGGGTGAGACCCAGTACTTC. This codes for CASSFHGRGETQYF.

The chain links TRBV5-1 to TRBJ2-7, with no clear D. CDR1 is SGHRS, CDR2 YFSETQ, per germline. The CDR3 extends over 14 amino acids. V lost 0 bases, J lost 0 bases, and 7 bases lay in between. The CDR3 loop reads CASSLEHPSYEQYF. The CDR3 DNA is TGCGCCAGCAGCTTGGAACATCCCTCCTACGAGCAGTACTTC.

V is TRBV27 and J is TRBJ2-7, with 8 bases identical to TRBD1. The CDR3 sequence is 14 residues long. The germline V gene encodes CDR1 MNHEY and CDR2 SMNVEV (reference sequence). Trimming cost V 9 bases and J 1 base; bases outside gene matches: 8. CDR3 region: CASSGTGSSYEQYF. In DNA, the CDR3 is TGTGCCAGTTCCGGGACAGGCTCTTCCTACGAGCAGTACTTC.

This clonotype was counted a few times. This chain uses TRBV20-1 with TRBJ2-1; 12 bases match TRBD1. CDR1 and CDR2 (germline): DFQATT, SNEGSKA (reference sequence). This CDR3 comprises 15 residues. V was pared by 1 base and J by 9 bases, with 7 bases of the junction left unmatched. CDR3 nucleotide sequence: TGCAGTGCTAGAGGACCGGGACAGGGGGCCGGTGAGCAGTTCTTC. It is translated as CSARGPGQGAGEQFF.

The chain combines TRBV7-6 with TRBJ1-2, with 8 positions matching TRBD1. In germline, CDR1 is SGHVS, CDR2 FNYEAQ. Trimming removed 1 base from V and 5 bases from J; junction bases left unmatched: 9. The CDR3 totals 16 residues. The CDR3 coding sequence is TGTGCCAGCAGCTTAGAATTTGGACGACAGGGGTATGGCTACACCTTC. Amino acids: CASSLEFGRQGYGYTF.

The rearrangement uses TRBV20-1 and TRBJ2-5; maybe TRBD1 (5 bases). Germline V CDR1 and CDR2: DFQATT, SNEGSKA (reference sequence). Trimming stripped 4 bases from V and 2 bases from J, with 11 bases between. CDR3 length: 13 amino acids. CDR3 in amino acids: CSAMGQVQETQYF. The CDR3 DNA follows: TGCAGTGCTATGGGGCAGGTACAAGAGACCCAGTACTTC.

The rearrangement uses TRBV7-3 and TRBJ2-3, with 9 bases matching TRBD2. V shed 3 bases, J shed 6 bases, and the junction held 7 bases outside the gene matches. This CDR3 has 15 residues. Germline CDR1 and CDR2: SGHTA and FQGTGA. CDR3 in amino acids: CASSFSGGPADTQYF. The CDR3 DNA reads TGTGCCAGCAGCTTTAGCGGGGGACCCGCGGATACGCAGTATTTT.

The gene calls are TRBV5-1 and TRBJ1-1; a weak D match, TRBD1 (5 bases). The germline V gene encodes CDR1 SGHRS and CDR2 YFSETQ. The CDR3 extends over 13 amino acids. V was trimmed by 3 bases and J by 9 bases, leaving 15 bases between them. CDR3 in DNA: TGCGCCAGCAGCTCCAAAAGGGGAAGCAAAGCTTTCTTT. It encodes CASSSKRGSKAFF. Using reference TRBV5-1 and TRBJ1-1 for the parts outside the CDR3, the full variable domain is KAGVTQTPRYLIKTRGQQVTLSCSPISGHRSVSWYQQTPGQGLQFLFEYFSETQRNKGNFPGRFSGRQFSNSRSEMNVSTLELGDSALYLCASSSKRGSKAFFGQGTRLTVV.

This clonotype was observed a few times. The V and J genes are TRBV20-1 and TRBJ1-5, with no clear D. The ends were cut back, 5 bases at V and 9 bases at J, with 5 bases in the middle. CDR3 length: 9 amino acids. Germline CDR1 and CDR2: DFQATT and SNEGSKA (reference sequence). DNA of the CDR3: TGCAGTGCTGTAGTGCCCCAGCATTTT. Protein sequence: CSAVVPQHF.

The gene calls are TRBV24-1 and TRBJ2-1; TRBD1 matches 8 bases. The CDR3 covers 14 residues. The germline CDR1 and CDR2 sequences are KGHDR and SFDVKD. J was trimmed by 6 bases and V by 4 bases; bases with no gene match: 4. CDR3: CATSEQGAANEQFF. The CDR3 DNA sequence: TGTGCCACCAGTGAGCAGGGGGCGGCCAATGAGCAGTTCTTC.

The chain recombines TRBV18 with TRBJ1-2, with unresolved D. The V end lost 2 bases, the J end lost 0 bases, and 13 bases lay between the germline ends. Germline-derived CDR1 and CDR2 are KGHSH and LQKENI. The CDR3 contains 16 residues. The CDR3 DNA is TGTGCCAGCTCACCAGGGATAGAGAGCACTAACTATGGCTACACCTTC. Its protein product is CASSPGIESTNYGYTF. The variable domain in full, completed from reference TRBV18 and TRBJ1-2, reads NAGVMQNPRHLVRRRGQEARLRCSPMKGHSHVYWYRQLPEEGLKFMVYLQKENIIDESGMPKERFSAEFPKEGPSILRIQQVVRGDSAAYFCASSPGIESTNYGYTFGSGTRLTVV.

This clonotype was counted a few times. The chain recombines TRBV19 with TRBJ2-3; D unresolved. The germline gives CDR1 LNHDA, CDR2 SQIVND (reference sequence). V gave up 8 bases and J gave up 6 bases, with 15 bases separating them. The CDR3 contains 13 residues. Here the CDR3 reads CASSGQPMDTQYF. CDR3 DNA: TGTGCCAGTTCGGGCCAGCCCATGGATACGCAGTATTTT. Filled out from reference TRBV19 and TRBJ2-3, the complete variable domain reads DGGITQSPKYLFRKEGQNVTLSCEQNLNHDAMYWYRQDPGQGLRLIYYSQIVNDFQKGDIAEGYSVSREKKESFPLTVTSAQKNPTAFYLCASSGQPMDTQYFGPGTRLTVL.

The chain links TRBV13 to TRBJ2-7; 7 nucleotides match TRBD2. The J segment lost 7 bases and the V segment lost 1 base, leaving 10 bases of the junction unmatched. This CDR3 region has 15 residues. Germline values: CDR1 PRHDT, CDR2 FYEKMQ (reference sequence). The CDR3: CASSLDSGMGREQYF. The CDR3, as DNA: TGTGCCAGCAGCTTAGACAGCGGGATGGGGAGGGAGCAGTACTTC.

The chain joins TRBV3-1 to TRBJ1-5; weak D call: TRBD1 (6 bases). This CDR3 comprises 14 residues. V lost 1 base and J lost 4, with 8 bases in between. Germline-derived CDR1 and CDR2 are LGHDT and YNNKEL (reference sequence). The CDR3 reads CASSQVQGNQPQHF. The CDR3 nucleotides are TGTGCCAGCAGCCAAGTACAGGGAAATCAGCCCCAGCATTTT.

This clonotype was observed a handful of times. The chain is built from TRBV7-9 and TRBJ1-2; weak D call: TRBD1 (5 bases). There are 13 residues in the CDR3. Per germline, CDR1 SEHNR and CDR2 FQNEAQ (reference sequence). The ends were cut back, 1 base at V and 3 bases at J, with 6 bases in the middle. Here the CDR3 reads CASSLGQYYGYTF. CDR3 coding DNA: TGTGCCAGCAGCTTAGGACAGTACTATGGCTACACCTTC.

This clonotype was counted many times. V gene TRBV5-1 combines with J gene TRBJ2-7; 9 bases fit TRBD1. This CDR3 spans 16 amino acids. V shed 5 bases and J 2 bases; nucleotides not matched to a gene: 11. Germline assignment: CDR1 SGHRS and CDR2 YFSETQ. The DNA of the CDR3 is TGCGCCAGCAGTTCCCTCACAGGGGGCCCAACCTACGAGCAGTACTTC. Translated: CASSSLTGGPTYEQYF.

The V gene is TRBV4-1, the J gene TRBJ2-3; no clear D gene. Looked up from germline, CDR1 is MGHRA and CDR2 is YSYEKL. V was trimmed by 0 bases and J by 10 bases, leaving 14 bases between them. This CDR3 contains 14 residues. The CDR3 region is CASSQDPSTNPQYF. CDR3 DNA: TGCGCCAGCAGCCAAGATCCGTCGACGAATCCGCAGTATTTT.

The V gene is TRBV5-1, the J gene TRBJ2-7, with 9 bases aligning to TRBD1. The CDR3 loop spans 15 amino acids. V shed 4 bases, J shed 3 bases, and the junction held 8 bases outside the gene matches. The germline gives CDR1 SGHRS, CDR2 YFSETQ. The DNA of the CDR3 is TGCGCCAGCAGCCTGGGACAGGGCCTCAACTACGAGCAGTACTTC. Amino acids: CASSLGQGLNYEQYF.

This clonotype was detected a few times. The chain links TRBV24-1 to TRBJ2-4; TRBD1 aligns across 9 bases. V lost 3 bases, J lost 8 bases, and 7 bases stayed unmatched. The CDR3 runs 15 residues. CDR1 is KGHDR, CDR2 SFDVKD, per germline. CDR3 bases: TGTGCCACCAGTGATCCCGGGACAGGGATGGACATTCAGTACTTC. This translates into CATSDPGTGMDIQYF.

This clonotype has more than one count but fewer than ten. The CDR3 sequence is CASSFTAADTQYF. In DNA form, the CDR3 reads TGTGCCAGCAGCTTTACTGCGGCAGATACGCAGTATTTT. The chain combines TRBV7-8 with TRBJ2-3; unclear D gene. The germline V gene encodes CDR1 SGHVS and CDR2 FQNEAQ. V lost 3 bases to trimming and J lost 4 bases, with 8 bases between them. This CDR3 is built from 13 residues.